Included here is one TCR beta chain sequence, with context. Its antigen is unknown. Germline CDR1 reads MNHEY; CDR2 reads SVGAGI. The V gene lost 4 bases and the J gene lost 0 bases, with 6 bases spanning the gap. CDR3 length: 13 amino acids. With constant-segment primers, 5'RACE yielded cDNA libraries of TCR alpha and TCR beta that carried sample barcodes and UMIs. Each CDR3 protein gets one entry after TCRdb re-called the 5' RACE reads with MiXCR. Of 130,000 to 150,000 distinct CDR3 sequences listed, roughly a fifth are singletons. The sample belongs to a study of T-cell memory formation after mild COVID-19. Findings and caveats of the study: Mostly located in CM and EM were contracting CD4+ clones, with contracting CD8+ clones located in EMRA. Researchers could not confirm that second-wave clones peaking on day 37 targeted SARS-CoV-2.

This clonotype was sampled from an adult woman who had mild COVID-19 (a few samples of this study predate the infection). Cell type and time point are not known. The gene calls are TRBV6-5 and TRBJ1-2; D gene unclear. The sequenced sample was PBMCs or a T cell subset sorted from them (not recorded which). Here the CDR3 reads CASSSAANYGYTF. The CDR3 DNA reads as TGTGCCAGCAGTTCCGCAGCTAACTATGGCTACACCTTC.